This entry lists 21 T cell receptor beta chains sequenced from one sample in a study of regulatory T cells in long-lasting Graves disease. Combining iRepertoire HTBI primers with Arm-PCR of CDR3 regions, the authors built TCR beta libraries. Using its own MiXCR run on the multiplex PCR reads, TCRdb lists one record per CDR3 protein. Among about 420,000 distinct CDR3 sequences, less than 20% were seen once, and the ten largest hold 23%. Time point denoted: newly diagnosed GD, antithyroid drugs for less than 3 months. Researchers made the TCR library from RNA that was extracted from PBMCs. The same sample was also studied in work on T cells in Graves' hyperthyroidism and ophthalmopathy.

Material: peripheral blood mononuclear cells (PBMCs), obtained at new diagnosis, from a patient treated with antithyroid drugs. The receptors were sampled from a young woman with Graves disease.

A note on this clonotype: Relative to the germline gene, one junction end is altered; a read error may explain this. In DNA form, the CDR3 reads TGTACCAGCAGTTCCGGGACGGAGAACACTGAAGCTTTCTTT. Residues: CTSSSGTENTEAFF. The chain combines TRBV27 with TRBJ1-1; a possible D gene is TRBD1 (5 bases). Germline CDR1 and CDR2: MNHEY and SMNVEV (reference sequence). The CDR3 contains 14 residues.

This clonotype was detected ten times or more. V gene TRBV20-1 combines with J gene TRBJ2-7; 8 positions agree with TRBD2. J lost 2 bases, V lost 7 bases, and 4 bases had no gene match. CDR1 and CDR2 (germline): DFQATT, SNEGSKA (reference sequence). The CDR3 has 12 amino acids. The CDR3: CSGAGGTYEQYF. In DNA, the CDR3 is TGCAGTGGGGCGGGAGGCACCTACGAGCAGTACTTC.

Concerning this clonotype: Its ends do not fully match the called genes, so a read error is possible. DNA for the CDR3: TGTGCCAGCAGCCTAGCCGGCAGGGCGGAGGGCTACACCTTC. It is translated as CASSLAGRAEGYTF. The chain joins TRBV7-2 to TRBJ1-2; the D gene is possibly TRBD1 (5 bases). Germline V gene data show CDR1 as SGHTA and CDR2 as FQGNSA. The CDR3 is 14 residues long.

Ten or more counts support this clonotype. The rearrangement joins TRBV11-2 to TRBJ2-1, with D unresolved. Germline CDR1 reads SGHAT; CDR2 reads FQNNGV. The CDR3 contains 12 residues. Trimming shortened V by 0 bases and J by 6 bases, and 3 bases separated the two germline ends. In DNA, the CDR3 is TGTGCCAGCAGCTTAGATACCAATGAGCAGTTCTTC. This codes for CASSLDTNEQFF.

This clonotype was seen only a few times. The chain has TRBV7-2 and TRBJ2-7; D unresolved. This CDR3 has 12 residues. Germline CDR1 SGHTA, CDR2 FQGNSA. V was clipped by 3 bases and J by 6 bases, with 9 bases between them. CDR3 region: CASSLSSAEQYF. In DNA, the CDR3 is TGTGCCAGCAGCTTGTCCTCCGCCGAGCAGTACTTC.

The rearrangement joins TRBV27 to TRBJ2-7; 9 positions match TRBD1. V shed 4 bases, J shed 3 bases, and the junction held 7 bases outside the gene matches. The germline V gene has CDR1 MNHEY and CDR2 SMNVEV (reference sequence). CDR3 size: 15 residues. As DNA, the CDR3 is TGTGCCAGCAGTTGGGCGACAGGGGGACACTACGAGCAGTACTTC. Its translation: CASSWATGGHYEQYF.

Ten or more counts support this clonotype. CDR3 coding DNA: TGTGCCAGCCGTACCGGGAATCGTGCAGATACGCAGTATTTT. Protein sequence: CASRTGNRADTQYF. J is TRBJ2-3 and V is TRBV12-3 or TRBV12-4; TRBD2 is a possible D gene (5 bases). Trimming took off 8 bases at V and 4 bases at J, with 16 bases between the two ends. CDR3 length equals 14 residues.

The gene calls are TRBV6-2 or TRBV6-3 and TRBJ2-2; 15 positions match TRBD2. This CDR3 is built from 17 residues. Germline V lookup: CDR1 MNHEY, CDR2 SVGEGT. V trimming: 6 bases; J trimming: 2 bases; junction bases outside the gene matches: 4. CDR3 coding DNA: TGTGCCAGCAGCCGGACTAGCGGGAGGGGAAACACCGGGGAGCTGTTTTTT. Translated: CASSRTSGRGNTGELFF.

This clonotype appeared many times. V usage is TRBV18 and J usage is TRBJ2-3; TRBD2 aligns across 9 bases. V lost 1 base and J lost 4; bases outside the gene matches: 12. The CDR3 extends over 18 amino acids. Per germline, CDR1 KGHSH and CDR2 LQKENI. CDR3 coding DNA: TGTGCCAGCTCACCACAGGAGTTAGGACTAGCGTCGCCAGATACGCAGTATTTT. Amino acid sequence: CASSPQELGLASPDTQYF.

A word on this clonotype: One junction end does not reproduce the germline sequence, and a read error may be involved. The chain links TRBV28 to TRBJ1-2; TRBD1 is a possible D gene (5 bases). Looked up from germline, CDR1 is MDHEN and CDR2 is SYDVKM. The CDR3 has 15 amino acids. The CDR3 loop reads CASSSQGVTNYGHTF. The CDR3 DNA follows: TGTGCCAGCAGCTCTCAGGGTGTAACTAACTATGGCCACACCTTC.

The chain carries TRBV19 and TRBJ2-4, with D uncertain. Trimming pared 7 bases from V and 13 bases from J, leaving 20 bases between. The CDR3 spans 13 residues. Per germline, CDR1 LNHDA and CDR2 SQIVND (reference sequence). CDR3: CASIGQAANEQYF. DNA for the CDR3: TGTGCCAGTATCGGGCAGGCGGCGAATGAGCAGTACTTC.

V gene TRBV4-3 combines with J gene TRBJ1-1; TRBD1 might be the D (6 bases). The CDR3 spans 15 residues. Germline V gene data show CDR1 as LGHNA and CDR2 as YSLEER. V lost 0 bases, J lost 7 bases, and 15 bases lay in between. The CDR3 region is CASSQDQGPSYEAFF. In nucleotides, the CDR3 is TGCGCCAGCAGCCAAGATCAGGGGCCCTCCTATGAAGCTTTCTTT.

A word on this clonotype: This could be a read error, since a much larger clone is one nucleotide away. Here the CDR3 reads CASSLGAATYNEQYF. CDR3 nucleotide sequence: TGTGCCAGCTCACTAGGGGCCGCAACCTACAATGAGCAGTACTTC. This rearrangement joins TRBV18 to TRBJ2-3, with a weak D call TRBD1 (5 bases). Matching the DNA end better, TRBJ2-7 makes the J call doubtful. The germline CDR1 and CDR2 sequences are KGHSH and LQKENI. The CDR3 length is 15 residues.

This clonotype turned up a few times. V is TRBV6-2 or TRBV6-3 and J is TRBJ2-1; TRBD2 matches 10 bases. Trimming at V came to 6 bases and at J to 1 base, leaving 3 bases not matched to a gene. The germline V gene encodes CDR1 MNHEY and CDR2 SVGEGT. The CDR3 covers 15 residues. Here the CDR3 reads CASRILAGSYNEQFF. DNA of the CDR3: TGTGCCAGCAGAATACTAGCGGGATCCTACAATGAGCAGTTCTTC.

The V call is TRBV7-9, the J call TRBJ2-6; 10 bases fit TRBD2. The CDR3 spans 19 residues. Germline CDR1 and CDR2: SEHNR and FQNEAQ (reference sequence). V was clipped by 4 bases and J by 0 bases; unmatched bases: 9. The CDR3 loop reads CASSSTGLAEHSGANVLTF. CDR3 nucleotide sequence: TGTGCCAGCAGCTCGACAGGACTAGCGGAGCACTCTGGGGCCAACGTCCTGACTTTC.

This clonotype was seen only a few times. The chain is built from TRBV7-9 and TRBJ2-3, with D possibly TRBD2 on 5 matching bases. V lost 1 base and J 2 bases, leaving 13 bases between the germline ends. CDR3 size: 16 residues. Germline V lookup: CDR1 SEHNR, CDR2 FQNEAQ (reference sequence). CDR3 loop: CASSLVLAGYTDTQYF. The CDR3 region has the DNA TGTGCCAGCAGCTTAGTTTTGGCGGGCTACACAGATACGCAGTATTTT.

The table lists this clonotype with many counts. The CDR3 is CASSLEPFGDTQYF. CDR3 DNA sequence: TGTGCCAGCAGCTTAGAGCCATTCGGGGATACGCAGTATTTT. The chain employs TRBV11-2 and TRBJ2-3; D ambiguous. Trimming pared 0 bases from V and 6 bases from J, leaving 10 bases between. The CDR3 is 14 residues long. The germline V gene has CDR1 SGHAT and CDR2 FQNNGV.

V and J are TRBV28 and TRBJ1-1, with D perhaps TRBD1 (6 bases). The germline CDR1 and CDR2 sequences are MDHEN and SYDVKM. The CDR3 contains 17 residues. Trimming took off 7 bases at V and 4 bases at J, with 25 bases between the two ends. The CDR3 DNA is TGTGCCAGCATCTCCGTAGCGGACAGTTGGGGTGGCACTGAAGCTTTCTTT. Translated, it gives CASISVADSWGGTEAFF.

This clonotype was seen just once. The chain recombines TRBV28 with TRBJ1-5; the D gene is possibly TRBD1 (6 bases). Germline CDR1 is MDHEN and CDR2 is SYDVKM. The ends were cut back, 4 bases at V and 6 bases at J, with 16 bases in the middle. The CDR3 contains 15 residues. In DNA, the CDR3 is TGTGCCAGCAGTTCTAGCAGGGGTGTAGCTCAGCCCCAGCATTTT. It specifies CASSSSRGVAQPQHF.

This clonotype was observed many times. The genes are TRBV2 and TRBJ2-1; D is unresolved. The CDR3 has 15 residues. The V end lost 4 bases, the J end lost 4 bases, and 14 bases lay between the germline ends. Germline V lookup: CDR1 SNHLY, CDR2 FYNNEI. The CDR3 loop reads CASSADTPPYNEQFF. In DNA form, the CDR3 reads TGTGCCAGCAGTGCTGACACTCCCCCTTACAATGAGCAGTTCTTC.

The sample holds a few counts of this clonotype. This sequence joins TRBV3-1 and TRBJ1-1; D may be TRBD1 (5 bases). Germline CDR1 is LGHDT and CDR2 is YNNKEL (reference sequence). There are 14 residues in the CDR3. Trimming pared 4 bases from V and 1 base from J, leaving 10 bases between. Here the CDR3 DNA reads TGTGCCAGCAGCCCATGGGGGACGAACACTGAAGCTTTCTTT. This encodes CASSPWGTNTEAFF. The full variable domain, its missing parts supplied by reference TRBV3-1 and TRBJ1-1, is DTAVSQTPKYLVTQMGNDKSIKCEQNLGHDTMYWYKQDSKKFLKIMFSYNNKELIINETVPNRFSPKSPDKAHLNLHINSLELGDSAVYFCASSPWGTNTEAFFGQGTRLTVV.